The 13 T cell receptor beta chains below all came from one sample that was sequenced in a study of blood T cell repertoires in COVID-19. The table came from immunoSEQ multiplex PCR; TCRdb's copy has only in-frame clones and leaves some out. This sample carries 150,000 to 200,000 clones, around 77% of them seen once, and the ten largest clones take about 18%. Sequencing was carried out using peripheral blood. Every receptor here comes from a man aged 60 to 75 with active or convalescent COVID-19.

With respect to this clone: Other DNA sequences in this sample translate to the same CDR3. The CDR3 region has the DNA TGTGCCACTCGGGACAACTACGAGCAGTACTTC. The encoded protein is CATRDNYEQYF. This chain links TRBV24-1 with TRBJ2-7; tentative D call: TRBD1 (6 bases). The CDR3 covers 11 residues. Trimming removed 10 bases at V and 3 bases at J, with 9 bases between. Germline CDR1 and CDR2: KGHDR and SFDVKD.

The rearrangement links TRBV4-3 to TRBJ2-1; tentatively, D is TRBD2 (5 bases). CDR1 and CDR2 (germline): LGHNA, YSLEER. The CDR3 spans 15 residues. Trimming removed 1 base from V and 7 bases from J, with 14 bases in between. The CDR3 spells CASSQAPREMNEQFF. The CDR3, as DNA: TGCGCCAGCAGCCAAGCCCCTAGGGAGATGAATGAGCAGTTCTTC.

This rearrangement joins TRBV30 to TRBJ1-5; 7 bases fit TRBD1. CDR3 length: 14 residues. Germline V gives CDR1 GTSNPN, CDR2 SVGIG (reference sequence). The trim removed 6 bases at V and 5 bases at J, leaving 10 bases unmatched. The CDR3 loop is CACSPGQRDQPQHF. The CDR3 nucleotides read TGTGCCTGTTCTCCGGGACAGAGGGATCAGCCCCAGCATTTT.

The gene calls are TRBV6-1 and TRBJ2-7, with a weak D call TRBD1 (5 bases). V was pared by 2 bases and J by 3 bases, with 11 bases between. The CDR3 length is 14 residues. Looked up from germline, CDR1 is MNHNS and CDR2 is SASEGT. CDR3 DNA: TGTGCCAGCAGTGAACAGGGCACCAGCTACGAGCAGTACTTC. Translated, it gives CASSEQGTSYEQYF.

The genes are TRBV19 and TRBJ2-3; 7 bases line up with TRBD2. This CDR3 comprises 15 residues. CDR1 and CDR2 from the germline V gene are LNHDA and SQIVND (reference sequence). V lost 6 bases, J lost 5 bases, and 11 bases stayed unmatched. This CDR3 reads CASSQIGAGVDTQYF. CDR3 in DNA: TGTGCCAGTAGCCAAATAGGGGCGGGAGTAGATACGCAGTATTTT.

The chain combines TRBV7-2 with TRBJ2-3, with D possibly being TRBD1 (6 bases). The germline CDR1 and CDR2 sequences are SGHTA and FQGNSA. CDR3 size: 15 residues. Deletions cut 4 bases from V and 2 bases from J, with 13 bases between. The CDR3 bases are TGTGCCAGCAGCTCTTGGACAGATCTCACAGATACGCAGTATTTT. This translates into CASSSWTDLTDTQYF.

The rearrangement links TRBV5-1 to TRBJ2-3; 7 positions agree with TRBD2. The V gene's germline CDR1 is SGHRS and CDR2 YFSETQ. With 4 bases clipped from V and 4 bases from J, the junction kept 12 bases outside the gene matches. The CDR3 sequence is 16 residues long. CDR3 region: CASSGGGWDGADTQYF. The CDR3 DNA sequence: TGCGCCAGCAGCGGCGGGGGATGGGATGGCGCAGATACGCAGTATTTT.

CDR3 nucleotide sequence: TGTGCCAGCATTCGGGACAGGGGGCCACAAGAGACCCAGTACTTC. Translating it yields CASIRDRGPQETQYF. The rearrangement joins TRBV10-3 to TRBJ2-5; 12 positions agree with TRBD1. Germline CDR1 and CDR2: ENHRY and SYGVKD. After removal of 10 bases from V and 2 bases from J, the junction contained 8 bases not matched to a gene. This CDR3 comprises 15 residues.

V and J are TRBV19 and TRBJ2-4; 7 bases align to TRBD1. V gave up 7 bases and J gave up 7 bases; unmatched junction bases: 1. The CDR3 is 11 residues long. Germline CDR1 reads LNHDA; CDR2 reads SQIVND (reference sequence). DNA for the CDR3: TGTGCCAGTAAAGGGGGCAACATTCAGTACTTC. Translated, it gives CASKGGNIQYF.

The count of this clone is one. The V call is TRBV6-4, the J call TRBJ2-2; D might be TRBD2 (5 bases). The V and J ends lost 3 bases and 2 bases respectively, with 7 bases between them. Germline V lookup: CDR1 MRHNA, CDR2 SNTAGT. This CDR3 has 14 residues. The CDR3 DNA sequence: TGTGCCAGCAGTGAACGACTAAACACCGGGGAGCTGTTTTTT. It yields the protein CASSERLNTGELFF.

The V call is TRBV7-9, the J call TRBJ1-6; 10 nucleotides agree with TRBD1. This CDR3 has 15 amino acids. Germline assignment: CDR1 SEHNR and CDR2 FQNEAQ (reference sequence). The trim removed 3 bases at V and 7 bases at J, leaving 3 bases unmatched. CDR3 nucleotide sequence: TGTGCCAGCAGCTTGCGGGGACAGGGGAATTCACCCCTCCACTTT. It encodes CASSLRGQGNSPLHF.

CDR3 coding DNA: TGTGCCAGCAGCTTATCGGGACAGGGTGAAGTCCTGACTTTC. Protein sequence: CASSLSGQGEVLTF. The rearrangement uses TRBV7-2 and TRBJ2-6; 9 bases agree with TRBD1. There are 14 residues in the CDR3. Germline V gene data show CDR1 as SGHTA and CDR2 as FQGNSA. V lost 2 bases to trimming and J lost 13 bases; unmatched junction nucleotides: 6. Drawing the rest from reference TRBV7-2 and TRBJ2-6, the complete variable domain is GAGVSQSPSNKVTEKGKDVELRCDPISGHTALYWYRQSLGQGLEFLIYFQGNSAPDKSGLPSDRFSAERTGGSVSTLTIQRTQQEDSAVYLCASSLSGQGEVLTFGAGSRLTVL.

CDR3 sequence reads: CASSRTETYEQYF. The CDR3 DNA follows: TGTGCCAGCAGTCGGACTGAAACCTACGAGCAGTACTTC. The chain employs TRBV6-5 and TRBJ2-7, with D perhaps TRBD2 (5 bases). Germline V gene lookup returns CDR1 MNHEY and CDR2 SVGAGI. CDR3 length: 13 residues. Trimming stripped 5 bases from V and 2 bases from J, with 10 bases between.